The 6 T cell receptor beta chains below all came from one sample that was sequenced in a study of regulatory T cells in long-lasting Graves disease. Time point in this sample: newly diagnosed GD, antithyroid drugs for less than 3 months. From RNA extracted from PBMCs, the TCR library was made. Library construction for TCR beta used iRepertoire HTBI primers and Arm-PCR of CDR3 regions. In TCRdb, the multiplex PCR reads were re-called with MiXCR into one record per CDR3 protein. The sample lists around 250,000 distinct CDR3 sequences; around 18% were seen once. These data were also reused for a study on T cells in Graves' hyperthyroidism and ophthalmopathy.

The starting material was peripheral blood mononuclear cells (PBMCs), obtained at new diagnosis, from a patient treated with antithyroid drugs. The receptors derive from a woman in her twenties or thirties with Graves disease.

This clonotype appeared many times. The CDR3 loop is CASHTLRQESPLHF. The CDR3 DNA reads TGTGCCAGCCACACTTTGAGGCAGGAATCACCCCTCCACTTT. V usage is TRBV2 and J usage is TRBJ1-6; D not certain. The CDR3 extends over 14 amino acids. CDR1 and CDR2 (germline): SNHLY, FYNNEI. V lost 8 bases and J lost 10, with 18 bases in between.

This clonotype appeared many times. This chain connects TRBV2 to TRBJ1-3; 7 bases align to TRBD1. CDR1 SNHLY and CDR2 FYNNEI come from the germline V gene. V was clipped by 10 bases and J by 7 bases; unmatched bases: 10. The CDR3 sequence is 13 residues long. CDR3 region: CANSGQLRNTIYF. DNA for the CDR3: TGTGCCAACTCGGGACAGCTAAGGAACACCATATATTTT.

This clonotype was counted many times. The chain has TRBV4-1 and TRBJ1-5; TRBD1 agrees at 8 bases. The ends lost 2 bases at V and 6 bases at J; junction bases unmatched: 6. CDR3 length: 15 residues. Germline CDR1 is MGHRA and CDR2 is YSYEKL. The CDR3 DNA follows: TGCGCCAGCAGCCAAACGACAGGGGCGGCTCAGCCCCAGCATTTT. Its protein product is CASSQTTGAAQPQHF.

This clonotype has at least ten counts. Here the CDR3 DNA reads TGTGCCAGCAGCTTAGAAGTAGCCTCTGGAAACACCATATATTTT. Protein sequence: CASSLEVASGNTIYF. V is TRBV11-2 and J is TRBJ1-3; no clear D. Germline CDR1 SGHAT, CDR2 FQNNGV. V lost 0 bases to trimming and J lost 0 bases, with 6 bases between them. The CDR3 sequence is 15 residues long.

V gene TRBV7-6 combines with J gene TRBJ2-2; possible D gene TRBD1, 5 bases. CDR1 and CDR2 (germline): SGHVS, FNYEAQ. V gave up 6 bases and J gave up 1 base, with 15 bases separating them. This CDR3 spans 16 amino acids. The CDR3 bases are TGTGCCAGCAGACGATACGCAGGGATGAACACCGGGGAGCTGTTTTTT. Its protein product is CASRRYAGMNTGELFF.

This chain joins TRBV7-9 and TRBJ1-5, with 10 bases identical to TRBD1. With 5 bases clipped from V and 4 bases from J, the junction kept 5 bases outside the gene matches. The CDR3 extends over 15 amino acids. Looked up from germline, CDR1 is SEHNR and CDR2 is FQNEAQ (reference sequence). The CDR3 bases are TGTGCCAGCAGCCTTGGGACAGGGGAAAATCAGCCCCAGCATTTT. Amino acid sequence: CASSLGTGENQPQHF.